Each of the 7 T cell receptor beta chains below was sequenced from the same sample in a study of lymphopenia after photon versus proton radiotherapy. Using immunoSEQ multiplex PCR, the repertoire was profiled, and TCRdb retains in-frame clones only, with some absent. The sample contains about 16,000 clones, 85% to 90% of which appear only once. Source: peripheral blood, taken from a patient treated with proton-based radiotherapy. These receptors all stem from a man aged 70 or older with pancreatic cancer.

The chain joins TRBV10-1 to TRBJ2-7, with 8 bases matching TRBD2. Germline lookup yields CDR1 WNHNN and CDR2 SYGVQD (reference sequence). This CDR3 contains 16 residues. The J segment lost 5 bases and the V segment lost 4 bases, leaving 13 bases of the junction unmatched. The CDR3 sequence is CASSGGSGNRFHEQYF. CDR3 nucleotides: TGCGCCAGCAGTGGCGGTAGCGGGAACAGGTTCCACGAGCAGTACTTC.

This chain links TRBV12-5 with TRBJ1-1; a weak D match, TRBD1 (5 bases). This CDR3 contains 15 residues. Trimming left V 6 bases short and J 0 bases short, with 14 bases between. Germline lookup yields CDR1 LGHNT and CDR2 FRNRAP. The DNA for the CDR3 is TGTGCTAGTGGCAGGAGGGGAGGAATGAACACTGAAGCTTTCTTT. Residues: CASGRRGGMNTEAFF. Full variable domain (missing parts from reference TRBV12-5 and TRBJ1-1): DARVTQTPRHKVTEMGQEVTMRCQPILGHNTVFWYRQTMMQGLELLAYFRNRAPLDDSGMPKDRFSAEMPDATLATLKIQPSEPRDSAVYFCASGRRGGMNTEAFFGQGTRLTVV.

The CDR3 DNA sequence: TGCGCCAGCAGTGCCGGGACAGGCTCGAACACTGAAGCTTTCTTT. Its translation is CASSAGTGSNTEAFF. The chain uses TRBV10-1 and TRBJ1-1; TRBD1 agrees at 8 bases. The junction had 5 bases not matched to a gene; V was cut back by 4 bases and J by 1 base. The V gene's germline CDR1 is WNHNN and CDR2 SYGVQD (reference sequence). The CDR3 is 15 amino acids.

This chain joins TRBV30 and TRBJ1-5, with 8 bases matching TRBD1. Per germline, CDR1 GTSNPN and CDR2 SVGIG (reference sequence). The V and J ends lost 2 bases and 3 bases, in that order; junction bases with no gene match: 6. CDR3 size: 15 residues. CDR3 sequence reads: CAWSRTGNINQPQHF. The CDR3 DNA follows: TGTGCCTGGAGTCGGACAGGGAACATCAATCAGCCCCAGCATTTT. Combining the CDR3 with reference TRBV30 and TRBJ1-5 gives the whole variable domain SQTIHQWPATLVQPVGSPLSLECTVEGTSNPNLYWYRQAAGRGLQLLFYSVGIGQISSEVPQNLSASRPQDRQFILSSKKLLLSDSGFYLCAWSRTGNINQPQHFGDGTRLSIL.

The J gene is TRBJ2-1, the V gene TRBV5-1; TRBD2 matches 8 bases. J gave up 4 bases and V 4 bases, and 19 bases lay outside the gene matches. The CDR3 covers 19 residues. Per the germline V gene, CDR1 is SGHRS and CDR2 is YFSETQ. The CDR3 DNA follows: TGCGCCAGCAGCCGCGGACTAGGCCTCAGCGGGGGTCCTTACAATGAGCAGTTCTTC. It specifies CASSRGLGLSGGPYNEQFF. Full variable domain (outside the CDR3, taken from reference TRBV5-1 and TRBJ2-1): KAGVTQTPRYLIKTRGQQVTLSCSPISGHRSVSWYQQTPGQGLQFLFEYFSETQRNKGNFPGRFSGRQFSNSRSEMNVSTLELGDSALYLCASSRGLGLSGGPYNEQFFGPGTRLTVL.

This clone was seen just once. V gene TRBV5-1 combines with J gene TRBJ2-1; tentatively, D is TRBD1 or TRBD2 (6 bases each). The CDR3 spans 15 residues. Germline V gene data show CDR1 as SGHRS and CDR2 as YFSETQ. V was pared by 5 bases and J by 4 bases, with 16 bases between. CDR3 DNA: TGCGCCAGCAGTTGGGGGGCCCGCGGGTACAATGAGCAGTTCTTC. Translation: CASSWGARGYNEQFF.

This sequence joins TRBV2 and TRBJ1-1; D remains ambiguous. Trimming took off 9 bases at V and 3 bases at J, with 14 bases between the two ends. Germline values: CDR1 SNHLY, CDR2 FYNNEI. This CDR3 spans 13 amino acids. The CDR3 reads CASTEVGYTEAFF. DNA for the CDR3: TGTGCCAGTACGGAAGTAGGGTACACTGAAGCTTTCTTT.